This T cell receptor beta chain originates from a study of cytomegalovirus exposure and HLA in healthy donors. In the study overall: The same platform was used for the roughly 120 validation repertoires as for the 650 to 800 first-cohort repertoires, as reported in a later analysis.

Germline lookup yields CDR1 MNHNS and CDR2 SASEGT. Trimming took off 7 bases at V and 4 bases at J, with 11 bases between the two ends. This CDR3 is 12 amino acids long. Overall study findings and caveats: Most TCR sequences were seen very rarely across donors, but some public TCRs occurred in many.

Produced via immunoSEQ multiplex PCR; TCRdb's table is partial and in-frame only. There are some 110,000 clones in the sample; around 86% occur only once, and approximately 4% lies in the top ten. A single count supports this clone. As yet, its antigen is unknown. The material sequenced was PBMCs. This receptor was taken from a woman aged 18-30 years in good health and CMV-seropositive. The chain is built from TRBV6-1 and TRBJ2-7; weak D call: TRBD2 (6 bases). For the CDR3, the DNA is TGTGCCAGCAAGGACGGGGGTTACGAGCAGTACTTC. Protein product: CASKDGGYEQYF.